These T cell receptor beta chains were read from a single sample in a study of CD8 T cells in ankylosing spondylitis. Each CDR3 protein gets one entry after TCRdb re-called the 5' RACE reads with MiXCR. The sample shows fewer than 400,000 distinct CDR3 sequences, around 15% of them seen only once. Material: blood, either unsorted or a sorted T cell fraction (not recorded which). The receptors were sampled from a male donor with ankylosing spondylitis or in good health (not recorded which). The CDR3 runs from the conserved cysteine through the conserved F or W. D genes are given only for firm matches. Some rows have no size entry. The others give once, few or many, or a class for an expanded clone.

d_gene	abundance	v_gene	j_gene	CDR3aa	CDR3nt
TRBD1	few	TRBV6-1	TRBJ2-4	CASSPLGTGSAKNIQYF	TGTGCCAGCAGTCCGTTGGGGACAGGCTCAGCCAAAAACATTCAGTACTTC
NA	NA	TRBV20-1	TRBJ2-3	CSAPGGLRTDTQYF	TGCAGTGCTCCCGGCGGGCTGCGAACAGATACGCAGTATTTT
NA	NA	TRBV4-2	TRBJ2-3	CASSQVFGGGTSTDTQYF	TGTGCCAGCAGCCAAGTATTCGGGGGAGGCACTAGCACAGATACGCAGTATTTT
TRBD2	once	TRBV20-1	TRBJ2-5	CSARLAGAQETQYF	TGCAGTGCTAGACTAGCGGGAGCCCAAGAGACCCAGTACTTC
TRBD2	NA	TRBV3-1	TRBJ2-1	CASSQDLLAGKNEQFF	TGTGCCAGCAGCCAGGACCTCCTAGCGGGGAAAAATGAGCAGTTCTTC
NA	NA	TRBV24-1	TRBJ2-5	CATSDTRDGEETQYF	TGTGCCACCAGTGATACTCGGGACGGCGAAGAGACCCAGTACTTC
TRBD2	once	TRBV6-1	TRBJ2-2	CASSANSGGLGTGELFF	TGTGCCAGCAGTGCGAATAGCGGGGGGCTCGGAACCGGGGAGCTGTTTTTT
TRBD1	few	TRBV29-1	TRBJ2-5	CSVGQGAGETQYF	TGCAGCGTAGGACAGGGGGCCGGGGAGACCCAGTACTTC
NA	few	TRBV4-2	TRBJ2-1	CASSQDPRGTYNEQFF	TGTGCCAGCAGCCAAGATCCACGGGGGACCTACAATGAGCAGTTCTTC
NA	few	TRBV6-5	TRBJ2-1	CASSQNKEQFF	TGTGCCAGCAGTCAAAATAAGGAGCAGTTCTTC
NA	few	TRBV10-3	TRBJ2-3	CAISGQAADTQYF	TGTGCCATCAGTGGTCAGGCCGCAGATACGCAGTATTTT
NA	NA	TRBV4-1	TRBJ2-1	CASRSLYNEQFF	TGCGCCAGCAGAAGTCTTTACAATGAGCAGTTCTTC
NA	many	TRBV20-1	TRBJ2-2	CSASGQNTGELFF	TGCAGTGCTAGCGGGCAGAACACCGGGGAGCTGTTTTTT
NA	NA	TRBV20-1	TRBJ2-7	CSAGTVPFYEQYF	TGCAGTGCTGGGACGGTCCCCTTCTACGAGCAGTACTTC
TRBD2	NA	TRBV3-1	TRBJ2-1	CASSQAAGVPNEQFF	TGTGCCAGCAGCCAAGCGGCGGGAGTCCCCAATGAGCAGTTCTTC
NA	NA	TRBV2	TRBJ1-4	CASTGNGEKLFF	TGTGCCAGCACCGGTAACGGTGAAAAACTGTTTTTT
TRBD1	NA	TRBV12-3/TRBV12-4	TRBJ2-2	CASGAGTGGAGELFF	TGTGCCAGCGGTGCCGGGACAGGGGGGGCCGGGGAGCTGTTTTTT
TRBD2	few	TRBV6-1	TRBJ2-3	CASSLSILAAASTDTQYF	TGTGCCAGCAGCCTGAGCATCCTAGCGGCCGCTAGCACAGATACGCAGTATTTT
NA	NA	TRBV5-1	TRBJ2-3	CASSSAGGPDTQYF	TGCGCCAGCAGTTCCGCCGGGGGTCCAGATACGCAGTATTTT
TRBD1	few	TRBV12-3/TRBV12-4	TRBJ1-2	CASSYTGGGYGYTF	TGTGCCAGCAGTTACACAGGGGGCGGGTATGGCTACACCTTC
NA	many	TRBV12-3/TRBV12-4	TRBJ1-5	CASGGDQPQHF	TGTGCGTCAGGAGGGGATCAGCCCCAGCATTTT
TRBD1	NA	TRBV5-1	TRBJ1-1	CASTPGGPAEAFF	TGCGCCAGCACCCCAGGGGGACCCGCTGAAGCTTTCTTT
NA	few	TRBV29-1	TRBJ2-7	CSVENVGEQYF	TGCAGCGTTGAAAATGTTGGAGAGCAGTACTTC
NA	many	TRBV25-1	TRBJ1-1	CASSEYQGGYTEAFF	TGTGCCAGCAGTGAATATCAGGGAGGGTACACTGAAGCTTTCTTT
TRBD1	few	TRBV10-3	TRBJ1-1	CATRQGLNTEAFF	TGTGCCACCCGACAGGGGTTGAACACTGAAGCTTTCTTT
NA	few	TRBV5-5	TRBJ1-1	CASRQGASLNTEAFF	TGTGCCAGCAGGCAAGGGGCCAGCTTGAACACTGAAGCTTTCTTT
NA	few	TRBV12-3/TRBV12-4	TRBJ1-5	CASSYRIGQPQHF	TGTGCCAGCAGTTACAGGATCGGTCAGCCCCAGCATTTT
NA	few	TRBV5-1	TRBJ1-6	CASSYEEGSPLHF	TGCGCCAGCAGCTATGAAGAGGGTTCACCCCTCCACTTT
NA	NA	TRBV12-3/TRBV12-4	TRBJ2-5	CASSPPRGAGETQYF	TGTGCCAGCAGTCCACCACGGGGGGCAGGGGAGACCCAGTACTTC
NA	NA	TRBV10-3	TRBJ2-3	CAIRQVGFTDTQYF	TGTGCCATCAGACAGGTGGGGTTCACAGATACGCAGTATTTT
TRBD2	NA	TRBV5-1	TRBJ2-5	CASSPLRGSIETQYF	TGCGCCAGCAGCCCCCTCCGCGGGAGTATAGAGACCCAGTACTTC
NA	few	TRBV29-1	TRBJ1-1	CSVVRDTEAFF	TGCAGCGTTGTGAGAGACACTGAAGCTTTCTTT
NA	NA	TRBV29-1	TRBJ2-7	CSVGDQALSSYEQYF	TGCAGCGTTGGTGATCAGGCCCTAAGCTCCTACGAGCAGTACTTC
TRBD1	few	TRBV7-9	TRBJ2-7	CASSQPGQGARSYEQYF	TGTGCCAGCAGCCAGCCGGGACAGGGGGCTCGATCCTACGAGCAGTACTTC
NA	NA	TRBV29-1	TRBJ2-7	CSVAVGREDEQYF	TGCAGCGTCGCCGTGGGCAGGGAGGACGAGCAGTACTTC
TRBD1	NA	TRBV5-1	TRBJ1-4	CASQGQPATNEKLFF	TGCGCCAGCCAGGGACAGCCAGCAACTAATGAAAAACTGTTTTTT
NA	few	TRBV12-5	TRBJ2-4	CASGPSGLTRNIQYF	TGTGCTAGTGGTCCTTCGGGCCTCACTCGGAACATTCAGTACTTC
NA	NA	TRBV5-1	TRBJ2-7	CASSLGGPPYEQYF	TGCGCCAGCAGCTTGGGCGGTCCCCCCTACGAGCAGTACTTC
TRBD1	many	TRBV6-1	TRBJ1-6	CASRIGDRGGSPLHF	TGTGCCAGCAGGATCGGGGACAGGGGCGGATCACCCCTCCACTTT
NA	NA	TRBV3-1	TRBJ2-7	CASSQGDRDIGEQYF	TGTGCCAGCAGCCAAGGGGACCGGGACATCGGTGAGCAGTACTTC
TRBD1	few	TRBV27	TRBJ1-2	CASSLAHRPQGAGGYTF	TGTGCCAGCAGTTTAGCGCACCGCCCCCAGGGGGCCGGTGGCTACACCTTC
NA	NA	TRBV29-1	TRBJ1-2	CSVDTGYTF	TGCAGCGTCGACACTGGCTACACCTTC
NA	many	TRBV5-1	TRBJ1-2	CASSLGQTYGYTF	TGCGCCAGCAGCTTGGGACAGACCTATGGCTACACCTTC
TRBD2	many	TRBV4-1	TRBJ2-3	CASSQVGRLAGISTDTQYF	TGCGCCAGCAGCCAAGTAGGAAGGTTAGCGGGGATTTCCACAGATACGCAGTATTTT